This is a list of T cell receptor beta chains from one sample in a study of follicular helper T cells after annual influenza vaccination. The method was immunoSEQ multiplex PCR; TCRdb's version includes in-frame clones alone and lacks a portion of them. This table has several thousand clones, 75% to 90% appearing once. The starting material was CXCR5+ CD38- circulating T follicular helper cells from blood, obtained 7 days after influenza vaccination. The receptors stem from an adult who received the influenza vaccine. The conserved cysteine and the conserved F or W are not part of the CDR3 here.

CDR3aa: ASSQRAGLAGAF
j_gene: TRBJ1-1
v_gene: TRBV7-2

CDR3aa: ASSPSRDEKLF
j_gene: TRBJ1-4
v_gene: TRBV18

CDR3aa: ASHISLTGELF
j_gene: TRBJ2-2
v_gene: TRBV18

CDR3aa: ASSLNDYGYT
j_gene: TRBJ1-2
v_gene: TRBV5-4

CDR3aa: AIGLAGSYEQY
j_gene: TRBJ2-7
v_gene: TRBV6-1

CDR3aa: ASSNQGQRNLAHGYT
j_gene: TRBJ1-2
v_gene: TRBV11-2

CDR3aa: ASSVDTSTDTQY
j_gene: TRBJ2-3
v_gene: TRBV5-5

CDR3aa: ASTISGQETQY
j_gene: TRBJ2-5
v_gene: TRBV7-9

CDR3aa: ASSVGGGQPQH
j_gene: TRBJ1-5
v_gene: TRBV2

CDR3aa: ASSSGGFSYGYT
j_gene: TRBJ1-2
v_gene: TRBV4-1

CDR3aa: ASSRSLSSSYNEQF
j_gene: TRBJ2-1
v_gene: TRBV5-1

CDR3aa: ASRWGQPAPVDTQY
j_gene: TRBJ2-3
v_gene: TRBV9

CDR3aa: ASSLKGLGTYEQY
j_gene: TRBJ2-7
v_gene: TRBV27

CDR3aa: ASSRSGQLLSGNTIY
j_gene: TRBJ1-3
v_gene: TRBV28

CDR3aa: ASSGQNYGYT
j_gene: TRBJ1-2
v_gene: TRBV28

CDR3aa: ASSPSGKNTEAF
j_gene: TRBJ1-1
v_gene: TRBV18

CDR3aa: SVTGSRSLNTEAF
j_gene: TRBJ1-1
v_gene: TRBV29-1

CDR3aa: ASNRVGQPQH
j_gene: TRBJ1-5
v_gene: TRBV6-1

CDR3aa: ASSAPGAGTGELF
j_gene: TRBJ2-2
v_gene: TRBV7-9

CDR3aa: ASSHERNHNQPQH
j_gene: TRBJ1-5
v_gene: TRBV6-1

CDR3aa: ASTSGRASYEQY
j_gene: TRBJ2-7
v_gene: TRBV28

CDR3aa: ATRQGARTDTQY
j_gene: TRBJ2-3
v_gene: TRBV13

CDR3aa: ASSQEGGETQY
j_gene: TRBJ2-5
v_gene: TRBV4-2

CDR3aa: ASTRPGGMNTEAF
j_gene: TRBJ1-1
v_gene: TRBV28

CDR3aa: ASSFASGYGYT
j_gene: TRBJ1-2
v_gene: TRBV7-9

CDR3aa: ASSSPGHIYQPQH
j_gene: TRBJ1-5
v_gene: TRBV19

CDR3aa: TSPNYGYT
j_gene: TRBJ1-2
v_gene: TRBV29-1

CDR3aa: ASSVVPGPQF
j_gene: TRBJ2-1
v_gene: TRBV9

CDR3aa: ASSLRHVGGHQPQH
j_gene: TRBJ1-5
v_gene: TRBV19

CDR3aa: ASSLVPSGSYNEQF
j_gene: TRBJ2-1
v_gene: TRBV5-1

CDR3aa: ASEAGGRSGEQF
j_gene: TRBJ2-1
v_gene: TRBV10-1

CDR3aa: AAGPGETQY
j_gene: TRBJ2-5
v_gene: TRBV6-6

CDR3aa: ASSLSGRAADTQY
j_gene: TRBJ2-3
v_gene: TRBV5-1

CDR3aa: STPVYEQY
j_gene: TRBJ2-7
v_gene: TRBV29-1

CDR3aa: ASSPRWDEQF
j_gene: TRBJ2-1
v_gene: TRBV7-9

CDR3aa: SVERGMGGNYGYT
j_gene: TRBJ1-2
v_gene: TRBV29-1

CDR3aa: AISDQGGGYT
j_gene: TRBJ1-2
v_gene: TRBV10-3

CDR3aa: ASSLGTQPGRAQY
j_gene: TRBJ2-5
v_gene: TRBV7-2

CDR3aa: SVVSPMNTEAF
j_gene: TRBJ1-1
v_gene: TRBV29-1

CDR3aa: ASSESQGYGYT
j_gene: TRBJ1-2
v_gene: TRBV10-2

CDR3aa: ASSLVARRGFGSYEQY
j_gene: TRBJ2-7
v_gene: TRBV7-8

CDR3aa: ASSLGQGLAGDGEQF
j_gene: TRBJ2-1
v_gene: TRBV11-3

CDR3aa: ASSLLSGKAEAF
j_gene: TRBJ1-1
v_gene: TRBV7-9

CDR3aa: ASRRGGEGSYEQY
j_gene: TRBJ2-7
v_gene: TRBV28

CDR3aa: ASSLVQETQY
j_gene: TRBJ2-5
v_gene: TRBV7-9

CDR3aa: ASRDPGTGNTGELF
j_gene: TRBJ2-2
v_gene: TRBV19

CDR3aa: ASSPGTGVNTEAF
j_gene: TRBJ1-1
v_gene: TRBV7-2

CDR3aa: AWSVSVSTEAF
j_gene: TRBJ1-1
v_gene: TRBV30

CDR3aa: ASSTVKARAQY
j_gene: TRBJ2-4
v_gene: TRBV21-1

CDR3aa: ATQRYKNTEAF
j_gene: TRBJ1-1
v_gene: TRBV15

CDR3aa: ASSPSRGSYNEQF
j_gene: TRBJ2-1
v_gene: TRBV6-6

CDR3aa: ASSLVGQSSGANVLT
j_gene: TRBJ2-6
v_gene: TRBV7-8

CDR3aa: ASSLTRTSGFDEQY
j_gene: TRBJ2-7
v_gene: TRBV7-8

CDR3aa: ASSLGILEAF
j_gene: TRBJ1-1
v_gene: TRBV28

CDR3aa: ASSLFNGNEQF
j_gene: TRBJ2-1
v_gene: TRBV11-2